What follows are 24 T cell receptor beta chains derived from one specimen sequenced in a study of blood T cell repertoires in COVID-19. This table comes from immunoSEQ multiplex PCR, and its TCRdb copy is limited to in-frame clones, with some not included. The sample contains hundreds of thousands of clones, approximately 92% of which appear only once. Specimen: PBMCs or T cells enriched from blood (not recorded which). The receptors stem from a young man who had recovered from COVID-19.

This rearrangement joins TRBV2 to TRBJ2-3, with TRBD2 matching over 7 bases. Germline V gene sequence: CDR1 SNHLY, CDR2 FYNNEI. V lost 3 bases to trimming and J lost 14 bases; unmatched junction nucleotides: 14. The CDR3 totals 14 residues. CDR3 amino acids: CASSDRDYQLYPYF. CDR3 nucleotide sequence: TGTGCCAGCAGTGACCGGGACTACCAGCTGTATCCGTATTTT.

This chain links TRBV9 with TRBJ2-2; TRBD2 agrees at 10 bases. The CDR3 consists of 19 residues. J was trimmed by 3 bases and V by 0 bases; bases with no gene match: 11. Germline V gene lookup returns CDR1 SGDLS and CDR2 YYNGEE. The CDR3 DNA follows: TGTGCCAGCAGCGTAGATGGGCTAGCGGGAGTTTCGTACACCGGGGAGCTGTTTTTT. It specifies CASSVDGLAGVSYTGELFF. Supplemented by reference TRBV9 and TRBJ2-2, the full variable domain reads DSGVTQTPKHLITATGQRVTLRCSPRSGDLSVYWYQQSLDQGLQFLIQYYNGEERAKGNILERFSAQQFPDLHSELNLSSLELGDSALYFCASSVDGLAGVSYTGELFFGEGSRLTVL.

V and J are TRBV7-9 and TRBJ2-3; no clear D. Germline V lookup: CDR1 SEHNR, CDR2 FQNEAQ (reference sequence). V was clipped by 7 bases and J by 6 bases, with 11 bases between them. The CDR3 is 12 amino acids. This CDR3 reads CASNLEMDTQYF. The CDR3 DNA sequence: TGTGCCAGCAACTTGGAGATGGATACGCAGTATTTT.

V gene TRBV5-4 combines with J gene TRBJ2-3; D might be TRBD2 (6 bases). The CDR3 totals 16 residues. Germline V CDR1 and CDR2: SGHNT, YYREEE (reference sequence). Trimming removed 0 bases from V and 0 bases from J, with 11 bases in between. The CDR3: CASSLELAESTDTQYF. CDR3 nucleotides: TGTGCCAGCAGCTTGGAACTAGCCGAGAGCACAGATACGCAGTATTTT.

Note on this clone: Within the sample, other DNA sequences also encode this same CDR3. The V call is TRBV14, the J call TRBJ1-1; D call uncertain. The CDR3 is 13 residues long. Germline V gives CDR1 SGHDN, CDR2 FVKESK. V lost 4 bases and J lost 0, with 6 bases in between. This CDR3 is CASSPQMNTEAFF. CDR3 DNA sequence: TGTGCCAGCAGCCCACAGATGAACACTGAAGCTTTCTTT.

The rearrangement joins TRBV28 to TRBJ1-2, with 9 positions matching TRBD1. The CDR3 sequence is 13 residues long. V dropped 7 bases and J dropped 5; count of bases not matched to a gene: 5. Germline V gene sequence: CDR1 MDHEN, CDR2 SYDVKM. DNA of the CDR3: TGTGCCAGCATCACGACAGGGGGATATGGCTACACCTTC. Amino acids: CASITTGGYGYTF.

The rearrangement joins TRBV21-1 to TRBJ2-7; the table's D call TRBD1 went unverified against the DNA. TRBV21-1 is assigned pseudogene status. The CDR3 sequence is 14 residues long. This CDR3 is CASSSRDRAYEQYF. CDR3 sequence (DNA): TGTGCCAGCAGCAGTCGGGACAGGGCTTACGAGCAGTACTTC.

The chain joins TRBV10-3 to TRBJ1-6; 7 positions match TRBD1. V dropped 11 bases and J dropped 6; count of bases not matched to a gene: 7. Germline V gene lookup returns CDR1 ENHRY and CDR2 SYGVKD. The CDR3 contains 13 residues. In DNA form, the CDR3 reads TGTGCCTTTTCTCAGGGGGTTAATTCACCCCTCCACTTT. It is translated as CAFSQGVNSPLHF.

J is TRBJ1-5 and V is TRBV2; no clear D gene. V was pared by 3 bases and J by 6 bases, with 15 bases between. The CDR3 loop spans 15 amino acids. Germline V gene data show CDR1 as SNHLY and CDR2 as FYNNEI. CDR3 region: CASSETIGGIQPQHF. In DNA, the CDR3 is TGTGCCAGCAGTGAGACGATCGGAGGGATTCAGCCCCAGCATTTT.

CDR3 loop: CASRNIAGPYEQFF. The DNA of the CDR3 is TGTGCCAGCAGGAATATAGCGGGACCCTATGAGCAGTTCTTC. This chain joins TRBV6-5 and TRBJ2-1; 8 bases are shared with TRBD2. Germline trimming cut 6 bases from V and 8 bases from J; bases unmatched to any gene: 9. The CDR3 runs 14 residues. CDR1 MNHEY and CDR2 SVGAGI come from the germline V gene.

This chain joins TRBV29-1 and TRBJ2-7; 8 bases map to TRBD2. The CDR3 contains 14 residues. Germline trimming cut 2 bases from V and 3 bases from J; bases unmatched to any gene: 6. CDR1 SQVTM and CDR2 ANQGSEA come from the germline V gene. CDR3 coding DNA: TGCAGCGTTGAAACTAGCGGAGGCTACTACGAGCAGTACTTC. This codes for CSVETSGGYYEQYF.

The CDR3 sequence: CAWSVPGTSITGELFF. DNA of the CDR3: TGTGCCTGGAGTGTTCCCGGGACTAGTATCACCGGGGAGCTGTTTTTT. The chain links TRBV30 to TRBJ2-2, with 8 bases that match TRBD2. CDR3 length equals 16 residues. The germline V gene encodes CDR1 GTSNPN and CDR2 SVGIG (reference sequence). J was trimmed by 4 bases and V by 0 bases; bases with no gene match: 7.

The CDR3 sequence is CASSEIQGQYGYTF. The CDR3, as DNA: TGTGCCAGCAGTGAGATACAGGGGCAGTATGGCTACACCTTC. V gene TRBV6-1 combines with J gene TRBJ1-2; 7 positions match TRBD1. In germline, CDR1 is MNHNS, CDR2 SASEGT. V trimming: 3 bases; J trimming: 5 bases; junction bases outside the gene matches: 6. This CDR3 has 14 residues.

The V call is TRBV7-2, the J call TRBJ2-5; 8 positions match TRBD2. The CDR3 loop spans 15 amino acids. The germline CDR1 and CDR2 sequences are SGHTA and FQGNSA. V lost 2 bases and J lost 5; bases outside the gene matches: 7. The CDR3 DNA reads TGTGCCAGCAGCTTAAACGCGGGGGGACGCGAGACCCAGTACTTC. The encoded protein is CASSLNAGGRETQYF.

This chain connects TRBV2 to TRBJ2-5, with D tentatively TRBD2 (5 bases). CDR1 and CDR2 (germline): SNHLY, FYNNEI. Trimming shortened V by 4 bases and J by 7 bases, and 19 bases separated the two germline ends. This CDR3 is built from 15 residues. The CDR3 DNA is TGTGCCAGCAGTGGTCGGGTGGGAGATGTCGCGACCCAGTACTTC. It specifies CASSGRVGDVATQYF.

This chain joins TRBV6-4 and TRBJ2-5; 10 bases are shared with TRBD1. The CDR3 length is 15 residues. The germline V gene has CDR1 MRHNA and CDR2 SNTAGT. V dropped 5 bases and J dropped 5; count of bases not matched to a gene: 8. The CDR3 region is CASSKTGGADETQYF. The CDR3 bases are TGTGCCAGCAGTAAGACAGGGGGCGCGGATGAGACCCAGTACTTC.

CDR3 bases: TGTGCCAGCAGCCTTGGACTAGCGGGAGGGCAAGAGACCCAGTACTTC. Translated, it gives CASSLGLAGGQETQYF. This sequence joins TRBV7-8 and TRBJ2-5; 15 bases align to TRBD2. V shed 5 bases and J 2 bases; nucleotides not matched to a gene: 3. The CDR3 length is 16 residues. Per the germline V gene, CDR1 is SGHVS and CDR2 is FQNEAQ.

This chain uses TRBV6-2 or TRBV6-3 with TRBJ1-1, with D perhaps matching TRBD1 (6 bases). CDR3 size: 14 residues. Between the trimmed V and J ends, which lost 0 bases and 10 bases, there was a span of 15 bases. Germline CDR1 MNHEY, CDR2 SVGEGT. CDR3 sequence reads: CASSYSMSTGLAFF. The CDR3 DNA is TGTGCCAGCAGTTACTCGATGTCTACAGGGTTAGCTTTCTTT.

This clone was observed a handful of times. This specimen includes other DNA sequences encoding the same CDR3. The rearrangement joins TRBV28 to TRBJ1-2; 7 nucleotides align to TRBD1. Germline loops: CDR1 MDHEN, CDR2 SYDVKM. The CDR3 length is 15 residues. V shed 3 bases and J 5 bases; nucleotides not matched to a gene: 9. The DNA for the CDR3 is TGTGCCAGCAGTTTCGGTGGAGGGGGCGCATATGGCTACACCTTC. It yields the protein CASSFGGGGAYGYTF.

This chain connects TRBV30 to TRBJ1-6; 9 positions match TRBD1. V was clipped by 3 bases and J by 9 bases; unmatched bases: 6. The CDR3 loop spans 14 amino acids. Germline values: CDR1 GTSNPN, CDR2 SVGIG (reference sequence). CDR3 sequence reads: CAWSTGQGSSPLHF. As DNA, the CDR3 is TGTGCCTGGAGCACCGGACAGGGGTCTTCACCCCTCCACTTT.

This clone has a single count. The V gene is TRBV19, the J gene TRBJ2-5; 7 nucleotides match TRBD2. After removal of 9 bases from V and 0 bases from J, the junction contained 10 bases not matched to a gene. The CDR3 covers 15 residues. Germline CDR1 reads LNHDA; CDR2 reads SQIVND (reference sequence). As DNA, the CDR3 is TGTGCCAGCGGACTAGGGGAGGGACACCAAGAGACCCAGTACTTC. Its translation is CASGLGEGHQETQYF.

V gene TRBV2 combines with J gene TRBJ1-5, with D perhaps matching TRBD1 (5 bases). V gave up 8 bases and J gave up 6 bases, with 11 bases separating them. Germline V CDR1 and CDR2: SNHLY, FYNNEI. CDR3 length equals 12 residues. CDR3 coding DNA: TGTGCCAGCCGGGGGGTCGGTCAGCCCCAGCATTTT. Protein product: CASRGVGQPQHF. Variable domain in full (rest from reference TRBV2 and TRBJ1-5): EPEVTQTPSHQVTQMGQEVILRCVPISNHLYFYWYRQILGQKVEFLVSFYNNEISEKSEIFDDQFSVERPDGSNFTLKIRSTKLEDSAMYFCASRGVGQPQHFGDGTRLSIL.

This clone was counted a few times. The chain recombines TRBV27 with TRBJ2-3; tentative D call: TRBD2 (6 bases). The V gene's germline CDR1 is MNHEY and CDR2 SMNVEV (reference sequence). The CDR3 covers 15 residues. Trimming shortened V by 6 bases and J by 3 bases, and 16 bases separated the two germline ends. In nucleotides, the CDR3 is TGTGCCAGCAGCCCTCGACTGCTAGCGACAGATACGCAGTATTTT. Translation: CASSPRLLATDTQYF.

This clone was observed a handful of times. DNA for the CDR3: TGTGCCAGCAGGGTCCAGGGGTCCGGGGAGCTGTTTTTT. It encodes CASRVQGSGELFF. The chain joins TRBV28 to TRBJ2-2; TRBD1 might be the D (6 bases). The CDR3 runs to 13 residues. The V and J ends lost 6 bases and 6 bases respectively, with 11 bases between them. The germline CDR1 and CDR2 sequences are MDHEN and SYDVKM.